This TCR beta chain appears in the sequencing data of a study of patients and donors after allogeneic stem cell transplantation. Unmatched junction bases numbered 4, after V lost 4 bases and J lost 1 base. From germline, CDR1 is SGDLS and CDR2 YYNGEE. The CDR3 loop spans 14 amino acids. TCRdb re-called the RT-PCR reads with MiXCR, one entry per CDR3 protein. The table lists over 350,000 distinct CDR3 sequences, 16% of them singletons. Ten or more counts support this clonotype. Sequencing input: blood, either unsorted or a sorted T cell fraction (not recorded which). This rearrangement joins TRBV9 to TRBJ2-7; the match to TRBD1 covers 8 bases. The TCR sequence derives from a human donor who was either an allogeneic HSCT recipient or a stem cell or donor lymphocyte infusion donor (not recorded which). It is not recorded whose cells these are; they may come from a transplant donor. The CDR3 loop reads CASSPGQVSYEQYF. The DNA for the CDR3 is TGTGCCAGCAGCCCGGGACAGGTATCCTACGAGCAGTACTTC.